These T cell receptor beta chains were read from a single sample in a study of OX40 agonist ivuxolimab in advanced cancers. Libraries were prepared by immunoSEQ multiplex PCR; TCRdb keeps only in-frame clonotypes and omits some of them. The sample holds 100,000 to 150,000 clones, 90% seen once. The starting material was CD4+ or CD8+ T cells sorted from blood, obtained in a trial of the OX40 agonist ivuxolimab. The receptor set was obtained from an adult with an advanced solid tumor such as melanoma, head and neck, liver or kidney cancer. The CDR3 runs from the conserved cysteine through the conserved F or W. A D gene is named only where the DNA matches it firmly. Size tells how often a clone was seen (once, few, many) or the class of an expanded clone, and some rows leave it out.

D | size | J | V | CDR3 | DNA
NA | NA | TRBJ2-1 | TRBV9 | CASSVAPSFRNEQFF | TGTGCCAGCAGCGTAGCCCCATCCTTTCGGAATGAGCAGTTCTTC
TRBD2 | NA | TRBJ2-1 | TRBV7-3 | CASSLMGGVSSGEQFF | TGTGCCAGCAGCTTAATGGGAGGGGTTAGCTCGGGTGAGCAGTTCTTC
NA | NA | TRBJ1-1 | TRBV5-1 | CASSFRQAAGVAEAFF | TGCGCCAGCAGCTTCAGACAGGCGGCGGGAGTGGCTGAAGCTTTCTTT
NA | once | TRBJ1-2 | TRBV6-5 | CASSYERLAPAKGYTF | TGTGCCAGCAGTTACGAACGCCTCGCCCCTGCTAAGGGCTACACCTTC
NA | NA | TRBJ1-2 | TRBV6-5 | CASSYDLAGGGYGYTF | TGTGCCAGCAGTTACGACCTCGCGGGGGGCGGCTATGGCTACACCTTC
NA | NA | TRBJ2-5 | TRBV12-5 | CASGFHGGWQETQYF | TGTGCTAGTGGTTTTCACGGGGGTTGGCAAGAGACCCAGTACTTC
TRBD2 | NA | TRBJ2-1 | TRBV5-1 | CASSLEGRGSGHEQFF | TGCGCCAGCAGCTTGGAAGGGCGCGGGAGTGGCCATGAGCAGTTCTTC
TRBD2 | NA | TRBJ2-1 | TRBV7-3 | CASSLGLAGDEQFF | TGTGCCAGCAGCTTAGGACTAGCAGGGGATGAGCAGTTCTTC
TRBD1 | NA | TRBJ1-4 | TRBV7-8 | CASSLYSGGAGEKLFF | TGTGCCAGCAGCTTATACTCAGGGGGTGCGGGTGAAAAACTGTTTTTT
NA | NA | TRBJ1-2 | TRBV28 | CASTLQTHYGYTF | TGTGCCAGCACCCTACAGACTCACTATGGCTACACCTTC
TRBD2 | NA | TRBJ2-1 | TRBV7-9 | CASSLETSGRPYNEQFF | TGTGCCAGCAGCTTGGAGACTAGCGGGAGACCCTACAATGAGCAGTTCTTC
NA | NA | TRBJ2-1 | TRBV6-5 | CASSYSAYNEQFF | TGTGCCAGCAGTTACTCGGCCTACAATGAGCAGTTCTTC
NA | NA | TRBJ2-7 | TRBV10-3 | CAISVTFVSYEQYF | TGTGCCATCAGTGTAACCTTCGTCTCCTACGAGCAGTACTTC
NA | NA | TRBJ2-7 | TRBV4-2 | CATQGLNEQYF | TGTGCCACCCAAGGGCTGAACGAGCAGTACTTC
TRBD2 | NA | TRBJ2-1 | TRBV7-2 | CASSPGLAGYNEQFF | TGTGCCAGCAGCCCAGGACTAGCGGGATACAATGAGCAGTTCTTC
TRBD2 | NA | TRBJ2-1 | TRBV2 | CASSEGRGRANEQFF | TGTGCCAGCAGTGAGGGTCGCGGGAGGGCCAATGAGCAGTTCTTC
NA | NA | TRBJ2-2 | TRBV5-1 | CASSLGTHTGELFF | TGCGCCAGCAGCTTGGGGACCCACACCGGGGAGCTGTTTTTT
NA | NA | TRBJ2-7 | TRBV11-3 | CASSLGAGAYEQYF | TGTGCCAGCAGCCTCGGGGCAGGGGCCTACGAGCAGTACTTC
NA | NA | TRBJ2-7 | TRBV5-1 | CASSYQGVEQYF | TGCGCCAGCAGCTACCAGGGAGTTGAGCAGTACTTC
TRBD1 | NA | TRBJ1-1 | TRBV19 | CASSTRQGGTEAFF | TGTGCCAGTAGTACCCGACAGGGGGGAACTGAAGCTTTCTTT
TRBD1 | NA | TRBJ2-7 | TRBV6-6 | CASSTPGQGYEQYF | TGTGCCAGCAGTACCCCGGGACAGGGATACGAGCAGTACTTC
NA | NA | TRBJ2-1 | TRBV7-3 | CASSPRLKDEQFF | TGTGCCAGCAGCCCTCGACTGAAGGATGAGCAGTTCTTC
NA | NA | TRBJ2-2 | TRBV2 | CARRRKEETGELFF | TGTGCCAGAAGAAGGAAGGAAGAAACCGGGGAGCTGTTTTTT
NA | NA | TRBJ2-1 | TRBV19 | CASSIRAADQFQFF | TGTGCCAGTAGTATACGGGCGGCAGACCAATTCCAGTTCTTC
NA | few | TRBJ1-1 | TRBV7-9 | CASSPRRDTGTEAFF | TGTGCCAGCAGCCCCCGTCGGGACACGGGGACTGAAGCTTTCTTT
NA | NA | TRBJ2-1 | TRBV19 | CASSIDPAGLGEQFF | TGTGCCAGTAGTATAGATCCGGCAGGGTTGGGTGAGCAGTTCTTC